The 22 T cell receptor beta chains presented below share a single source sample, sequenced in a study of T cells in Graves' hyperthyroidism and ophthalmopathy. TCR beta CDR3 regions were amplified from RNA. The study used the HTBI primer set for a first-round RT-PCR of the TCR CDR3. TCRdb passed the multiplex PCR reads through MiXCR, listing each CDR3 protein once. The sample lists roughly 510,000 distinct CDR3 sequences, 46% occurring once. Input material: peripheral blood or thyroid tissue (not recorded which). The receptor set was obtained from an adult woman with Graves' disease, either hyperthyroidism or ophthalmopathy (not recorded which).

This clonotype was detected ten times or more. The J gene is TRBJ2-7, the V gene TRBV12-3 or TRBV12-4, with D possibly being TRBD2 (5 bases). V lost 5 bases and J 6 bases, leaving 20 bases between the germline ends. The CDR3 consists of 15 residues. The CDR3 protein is CASSQTGFKVSEQYF. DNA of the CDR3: TGTGCCAGCAGTCAAACGGGATTTAAGGTCTCCGAGCAGTACTTC.

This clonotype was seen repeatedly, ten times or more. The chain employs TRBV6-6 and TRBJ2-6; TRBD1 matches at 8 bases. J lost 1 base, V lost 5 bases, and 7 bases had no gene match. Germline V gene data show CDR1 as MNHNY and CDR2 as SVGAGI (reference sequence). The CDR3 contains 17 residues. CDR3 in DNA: TGTGCCAGCAGTACCGGGACAGGAGTTTCTGGGGCCAACGTCCTGACTTTC. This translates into CASSTGTGVSGANVLTF.

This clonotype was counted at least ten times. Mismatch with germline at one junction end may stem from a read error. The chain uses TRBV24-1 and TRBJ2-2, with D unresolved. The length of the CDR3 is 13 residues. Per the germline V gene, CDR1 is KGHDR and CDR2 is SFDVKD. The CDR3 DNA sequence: TGTGCCACCAGTGTTTTGGGTAGCGGGGAGCTGTTTTTT. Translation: CATSVLGSGELFF.

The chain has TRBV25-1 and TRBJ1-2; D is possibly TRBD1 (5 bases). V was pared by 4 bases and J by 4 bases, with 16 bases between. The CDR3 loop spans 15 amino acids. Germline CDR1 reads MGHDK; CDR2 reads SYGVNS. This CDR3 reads CASSASQGSGYGYTF. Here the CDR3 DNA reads TGTGCCAGCAGTGCTAGTCAGGGTAGTGGCTATGGCTACACCTTC.

The CDR3 DNA is TGTGCCACCGGGAACGGAGAGTTTTGGTCACCCCTCCACTTT. It encodes CATGNGEFWSPLHF. The genes are TRBV24-1 and TRBJ1-6; D unclear. The CDR3 extends over 14 amino acids. Germline V gives CDR1 KGHDR, CDR2 SFDVKD. Trimming took 9 bases from V and 10 from J, leaving 18 bases between them.

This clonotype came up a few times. CDR3: CASSEREASYEQYF. As DNA, the CDR3 is TGTGCCAGCAGCGAGCGGGAGGCCTCCTACGAGCAGTACTTC. The chain has TRBV27 and TRBJ2-7; 9 nucleotides match TRBD2. The germline V gene has CDR1 MNHEY and CDR2 SMNVEV (reference sequence). Trimming removed 6 bases from V and 0 bases from J; junction bases left unmatched: 3. CDR3 length equals 14 residues.

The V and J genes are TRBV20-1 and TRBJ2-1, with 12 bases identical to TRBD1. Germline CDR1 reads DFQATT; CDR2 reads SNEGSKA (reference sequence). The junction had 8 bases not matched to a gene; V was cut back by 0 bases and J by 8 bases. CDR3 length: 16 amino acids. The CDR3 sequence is CSARDLRGQGADEQFF. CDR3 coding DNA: TGCAGTGCTAGAGATCTACGGGGACAGGGGGCCGATGAGCAGTTCTTC.

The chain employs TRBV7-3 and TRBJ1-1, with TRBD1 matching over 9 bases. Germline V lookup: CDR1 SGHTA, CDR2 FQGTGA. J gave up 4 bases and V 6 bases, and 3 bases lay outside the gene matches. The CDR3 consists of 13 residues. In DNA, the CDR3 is TGTGCCAGCAGTGGGGACAGGGCCACTGAAGCTTTCTTT. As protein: CASSGDRATEAFF.

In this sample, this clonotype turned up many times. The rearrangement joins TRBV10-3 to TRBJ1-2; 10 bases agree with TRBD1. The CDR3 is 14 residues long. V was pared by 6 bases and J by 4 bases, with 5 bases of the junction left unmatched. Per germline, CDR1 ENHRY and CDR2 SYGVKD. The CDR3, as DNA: TGTGCCATCAGGGGGACAGGGGTTCTCTATGGCTACACCTTC. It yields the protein CAIRGTGVLYGYTF.

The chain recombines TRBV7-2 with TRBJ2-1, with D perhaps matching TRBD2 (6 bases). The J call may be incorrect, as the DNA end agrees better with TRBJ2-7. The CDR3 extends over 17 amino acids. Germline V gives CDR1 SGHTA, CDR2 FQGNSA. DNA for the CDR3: TGTGCCAGCAGCTTCAAACTTAGCGGTGCTGCCTACAATGAGCAGTACTTC. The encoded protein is CASSFKLSGAAYNEQYF.

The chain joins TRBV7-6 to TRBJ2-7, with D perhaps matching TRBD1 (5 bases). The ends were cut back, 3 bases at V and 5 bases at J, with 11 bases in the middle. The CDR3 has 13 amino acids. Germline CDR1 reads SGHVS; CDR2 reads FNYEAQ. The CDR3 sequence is CASSLAGINEQYF. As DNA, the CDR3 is TGTGCCAGCAGCTTGGCAGGGATCAACGAGCAGTACTTC.

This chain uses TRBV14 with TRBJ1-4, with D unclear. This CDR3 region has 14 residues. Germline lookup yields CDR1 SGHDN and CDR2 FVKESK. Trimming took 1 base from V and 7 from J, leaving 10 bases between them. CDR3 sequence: CASSQVGVAEKLFF. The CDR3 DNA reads TGTGCCAGCAGCCAAGTCGGTGTCGCTGAAAAACTGTTTTTT.

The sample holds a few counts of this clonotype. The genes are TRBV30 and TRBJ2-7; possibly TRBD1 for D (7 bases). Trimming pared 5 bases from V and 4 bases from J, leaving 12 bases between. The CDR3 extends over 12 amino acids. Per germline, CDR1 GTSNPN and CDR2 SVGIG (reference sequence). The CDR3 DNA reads TGTGCCTGGGGCGGGACAGTTTACGAGCAGTACTTC. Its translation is CAWGGTVYEQYF.

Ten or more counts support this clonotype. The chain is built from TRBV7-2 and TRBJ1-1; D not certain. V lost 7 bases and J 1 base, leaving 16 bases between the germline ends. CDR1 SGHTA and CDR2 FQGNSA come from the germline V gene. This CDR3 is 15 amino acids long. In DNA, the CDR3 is TGTGCCAGCAAAAGAAGCAGCGGCGGGAACACTGAAGCTTTCTTT. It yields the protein CASKRSSGGNTEAFF.

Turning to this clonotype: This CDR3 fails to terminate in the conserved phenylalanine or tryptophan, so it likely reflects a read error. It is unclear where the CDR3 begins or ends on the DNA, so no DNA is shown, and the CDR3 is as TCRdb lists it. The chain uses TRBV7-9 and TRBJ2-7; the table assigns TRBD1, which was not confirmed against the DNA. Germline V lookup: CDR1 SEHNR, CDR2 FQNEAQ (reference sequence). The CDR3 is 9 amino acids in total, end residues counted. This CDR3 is CASSSTGTG.

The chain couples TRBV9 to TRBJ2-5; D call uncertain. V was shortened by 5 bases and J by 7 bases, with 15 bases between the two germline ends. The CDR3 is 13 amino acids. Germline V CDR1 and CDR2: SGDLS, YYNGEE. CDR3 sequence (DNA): TGTGCCAGCAGGATAGGGCACGTGGGGACCCAGTACTTC. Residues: CASRIGHVGTQYF. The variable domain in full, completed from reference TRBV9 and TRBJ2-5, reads DSGVTQTPKHLITATGQRVTLRCSPRSGDLSVYWYQQSLDQGLQFLIQYYNGEERAKGNILERFSAQQFPDLHSELNLSSLELGDSALYFCASRIGHVGTQYFGPGTRLLVL.

CDR3 loop: CASSNQTGFQPQHF. CDR3 DNA sequence: TGTGCCAGCAGCAATCAAACAGGGTTTCAGCCCCAGCATTTT. The rearrangement uses TRBV7-9 and TRBJ1-5, with D tentatively TRBD1 (6 bases). In germline, CDR1 is SEHNR, CDR2 FQNEAQ (reference sequence). Trimming shortened V by 5 bases and J by 6 bases, and 14 bases separated the two germline ends. CDR3 length: 14 residues.

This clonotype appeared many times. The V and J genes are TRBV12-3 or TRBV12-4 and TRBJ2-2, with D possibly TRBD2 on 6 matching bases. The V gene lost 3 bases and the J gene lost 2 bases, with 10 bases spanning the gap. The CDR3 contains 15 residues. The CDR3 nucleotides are TGTGCCAGCAGTTTGGGGGGAGGTAACACCGGGGAGCTGTTTTTT. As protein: CASSLGGGNTGELFF.

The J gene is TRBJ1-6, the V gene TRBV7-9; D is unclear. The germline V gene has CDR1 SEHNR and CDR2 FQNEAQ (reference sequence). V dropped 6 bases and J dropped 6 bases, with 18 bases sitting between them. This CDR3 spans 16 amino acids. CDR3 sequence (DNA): TGTGCCAGCAGTGAGCGGCGAGACGGATCTAATTCACCCCTCCACTTT. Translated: CASSERRDGSNSPLHF.

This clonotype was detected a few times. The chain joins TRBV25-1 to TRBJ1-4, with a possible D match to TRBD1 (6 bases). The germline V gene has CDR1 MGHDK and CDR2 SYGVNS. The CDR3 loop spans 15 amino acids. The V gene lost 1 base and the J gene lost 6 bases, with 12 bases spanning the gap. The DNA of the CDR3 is TGTGCCAGCAGTGAATCTCAGGGGAGATATGAAAAACTGTTTTTT. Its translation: CASSESQGRYEKLFF.

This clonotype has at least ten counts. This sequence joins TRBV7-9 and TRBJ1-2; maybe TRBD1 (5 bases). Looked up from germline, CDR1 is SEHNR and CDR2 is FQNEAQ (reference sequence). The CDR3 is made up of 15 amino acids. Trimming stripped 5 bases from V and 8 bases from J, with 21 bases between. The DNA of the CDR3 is TGTGCCAGCAGCAATGGGGACCCCCGATGGGAAGGCTACACCTTC. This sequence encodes CASSNGDPRWEGYTF.

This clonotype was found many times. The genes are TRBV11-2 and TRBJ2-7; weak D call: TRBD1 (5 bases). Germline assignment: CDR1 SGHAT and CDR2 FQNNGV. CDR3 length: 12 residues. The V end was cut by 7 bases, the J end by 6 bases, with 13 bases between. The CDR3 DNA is TGTGCCAGCACCCCCGGACATGGCGAGCAGTACTTC. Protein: CASTPGHGEQYF.